This T cell receptor beta chain was documented in a study of T cell changes during pregnancy in multiple sclerosis. Germline V gene sequence: CDR1 LGHNA, CDR2 YSLEER. The junction had 8 bases not matched to a gene; V was cut back by 4 bases and J by 4 bases. The CDR3 has 15 residues. Here immunoSEQ multiplex PCR was the method, and the copy in TCRdb shows in-frame clones only, minus some. The sample records roughly 20,000 clones, more than 85% being singletons. The rearrangement uses TRBV4-3 and TRBJ2-3; 7 nucleotides match TRBD2. The sequencing used CD4+ T cells from peripheral blood mononuclear cells, collected in the third trimester of pregnancy. This sequence was found in a female donor with multiple sclerosis, enrolled in a pregnancy study. Here the CDR3 DNA reads TGCGCCAGCAGCCCCCGTGGAGGGAGGGCAGATACGCAGTATTTT. Its protein is CASSPRGGRADTQYF.